The clone carrying this T cell receptor beta chain showed up many times. These data are taken from a study of T cells in Graves' hyperthyroidism and ophthalmopathy. Study-wide background: Before treatment of any kind, peripheral blood was taken at initial diagnosis.

Disease duration was under 3 months in the ophthalmopathy patients, who also had a Clinical Activity Score of at least 3 and a NOSPECS grade of at least 4. Patients showing uncontrolled infection, other autoimmune disease, pregnancy or lactation were ineligible. The PBMCs were sourced from fresh peripheral blood (about 9.6 ml). TCR beta CDR3 sequences were amplified from RNA transcripts. The TCR CDR3 was amplified in a first-round RT-PCR using the HTBI primer set. TCRdb redid the calling of the multiplex PCR reads with MiXCR, one entry per CDR3 protein. The table lists roughly 400,000 distinct CDR3 sequences, more than 13% of them singletons. Sequencing was carried out using blood. The origin of this receptor is a man aged 50-59 years with Graves' ophthalmopathy.

This CDR3 is CASSLDYGRADTQYF. The CDR3 region has the DNA TGTGCCAGCAGCTTAGACTACGGGAGGGCAGATACGCAGTATTTT. This chain connects TRBV7-9 to TRBJ2-3; 8 bases line up with TRBD2. Unmatched junction bases numbered 4, after V lost 1 base and J lost 4 bases. CDR1 SEHNR and CDR2 FQNEAQ come from the germline V gene (reference sequence). This CDR3 comprises 15 residues.